The text below deals with one TCR beta chain. What this receptor recognizes is not known. No much larger clonotype is one base removed from it; base qualities were not supplied. Libraries were made using the immunoSEQ multiplex PCR assay. RNA was extracted from all samples and reverse transcribed into cDNA, which served as template for TCR sequencing. SuperScript III was used for first-strand cDNA synthesis, primed with a 2:1 mix of oligo-dT and random hexamers. Amplification bias was assessed with a synthetic immune receptor repertoire, and residual bias was removed computationally. The published analysis was carried out like this. Raw reads were preprocessed for error removal, and CDR3 was defined according to IMGT conventions as running from the conserved cysteine to phenylalanine. Clonality was computed by normalizing Shannon entropy by log2 of the number of productive unique TCRs and subtracting the result from 1. Whether each scalp clone was CD4 or CD8 was inferred by checking scalp TCRbeta sequences against the CD4 and CD8 repertoires from sorted blood. TCRdb mirrors the immuneACCESS table, restricted to in-frame sequences. Some clones are absent from its copies; in checked studies, under half trace to an unresolved V gene, and the reason for the others is unknown. That table is the source of V, J and clone size, and D and trimming were worked out from the DNA. A total of 25,000 to 40,000 clones appear in this sample, around 80% of them only once. The ten largest clones take up around 20% of the sample.

Lesional scalp punch biopsies and peripheral blood were obtained from alopecia areata patients. PBMCs were isolated by density centrifugation and stained for CD3, CD4 and CD8, after which CD4+ and CD8+ T cells were sorted on a FACSAria. As part of a multicenter biomarker study, untreated alopecia areata patients were recruited. Blood CD8+ T cells from about five biomarker-study patients were further sorted into NKG2D-low and NKG2D-high fractions. A distance of 21 bases separates the germline ends of V and J, which lose 8 bases and 3 bases respectively. CDR1 and CDR2, per the germline V gene (reference sequence), are SEHNR and FQNEAQ. The CDR3 runs 16 residues from the cysteine to the phenylalanine. Only the CDR3 part of the read is kept: 48 bases, read in frame from the first base. This entry belongs to a study of CD8+ T cells in alopecia areata listed by TCRdb under 2018. Study-wide context: In both human patients and the C3H/HeJ mouse model, the study applied high-throughput TCRbeta sequencing to look at T cell clonal expansion in alopecia areata. Scalp tissue and sorted CD4+ and CD8+ peripheral blood T cells from patchy and totalis/universalis alopecia areata patients and from healthy controls were covered by human TCRbeta sequencing. TCRbeta CDR3 regions were amplified by immunoSEQ multiplex PCR using 35 Vbeta forward and 13 Jbeta reverse primers. Clonality in the scalp was compared among normal scalp (n=4), patchy alopecia areata scalp (n=8), and alopecia totalis/universalis scalp (n=8). RNA was obtained with the PAXgene miRNA kit for fixed scalp, the miRNeasy kit for PBMCs, and the RNeasy kit for mouse skin.

What the study reported, not specific to this receptor: Compared with mice, TCR sequences shared between patients were less clear, possibly partly because of HLA diversity across the patient population. Compared with normal scalp, lesional scalp had higher clonality and more expanded CD8+ clones, particularly in alopecia totalis/universalis, a pattern that suggests antigenic drive. Unlike mouse skin, where gammadelta T cells dominate, normal human skin contains resident alphabeta T cells that get sequenced too, which complicates analysis of the scalp TCR repertoire.

The V and J genes are TRBV7-9 and TRBJ2-3; the D gene is not confidently resolved. The sample consisted of NKG2D-low CD8+ T cells sorted from blood. The cell subset or site label for this specimen denotes: sorted CD8+ NKG2D-low blood T cells. The TCR comes from a human donor with alopecia areata. The CDR3 sequence is CASSRIGQEMTDTQYF. The nucleotide sequence is TGTGCCAGCTCCCGGATAGGGCAGGAGATGACAGATACGCAGTATTTT.